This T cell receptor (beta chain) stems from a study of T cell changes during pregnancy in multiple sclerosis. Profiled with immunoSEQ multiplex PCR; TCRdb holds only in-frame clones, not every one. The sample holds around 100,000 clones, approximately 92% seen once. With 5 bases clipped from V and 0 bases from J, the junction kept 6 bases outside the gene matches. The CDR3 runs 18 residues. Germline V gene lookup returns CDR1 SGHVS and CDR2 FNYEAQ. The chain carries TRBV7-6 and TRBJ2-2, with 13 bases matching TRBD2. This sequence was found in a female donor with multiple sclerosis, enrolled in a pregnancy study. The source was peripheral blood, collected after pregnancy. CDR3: CASSIRGLAGSNTGELFF. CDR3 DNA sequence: TGTGCCAGCAGCATAAGGGGACTAGCGGGGTCGAACACCGGGGAGCTGTTTTTT.